The T cell receptor beta chain described here comes from a study of identical twins. CDR3 size: 15 residues. Germline V gene data show CDR1 as SGHRS and CDR2 as YFSETQ. V dropped 0 bases and J dropped 0 bases, with 9 bases sitting between them. MiXCR, applied by TCRdb to the 5' RACE reads, yields one record per CDR3 protein. Found here are about 810,000 distinct CDR3 sequences, around an eighth of them singletons; the top ten hold around 1.6%. This clonotype was observed many times. Its matching antigen is unknown. Broader study findings: Twins shared beta out-of-frame sequences in excess, but this excess was weaker.

These data also featured in a second study, about yellow fever vaccine responses in identical twins.

Material: PBMCs. The origin of this receptor is a woman younger than 35 in good health. The chain carries TRBV5-1 and TRBJ1-1, with D hard to call. The CDR3 is CASSLAHSMNTEAFF. CDR3 coding DNA: TGCGCCAGCAGCTTGGCCCACTCAATGAACACTGAAGCTTTCTTT.